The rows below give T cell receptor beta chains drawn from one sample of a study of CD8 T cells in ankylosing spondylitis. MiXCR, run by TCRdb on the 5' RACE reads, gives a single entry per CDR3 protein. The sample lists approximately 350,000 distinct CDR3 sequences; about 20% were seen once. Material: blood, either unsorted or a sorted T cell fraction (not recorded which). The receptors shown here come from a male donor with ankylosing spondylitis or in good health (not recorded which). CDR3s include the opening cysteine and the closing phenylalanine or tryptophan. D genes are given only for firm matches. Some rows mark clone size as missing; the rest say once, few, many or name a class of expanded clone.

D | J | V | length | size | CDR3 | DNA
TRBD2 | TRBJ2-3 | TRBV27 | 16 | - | CASSLILAGGTDTQYF | TGTGCCAGCAGTTTAATACTAGCGGGGGGCACAGATACGCAGTATTTT
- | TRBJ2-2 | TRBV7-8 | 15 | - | CASSSPGDNTGELFF | TGTGCCAGCAGTTCCCCGGGCGATAACACCGGGGAGCTGTTTTTT
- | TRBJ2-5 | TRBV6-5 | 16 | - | CASSYAGVSFEETQYF | TGTGCCAGCAGTTACGCAGGGGTTTCTTTTGAGGAGACCCAGTACTTC
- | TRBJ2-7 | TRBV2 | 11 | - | CASSELEEQYF | TGTGCCAGCAGTGAACTCGAAGAGCAGTACTTC
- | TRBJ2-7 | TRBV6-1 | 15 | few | CASSSPTGGKYEQYF | TGTGCCAGCAGTAGCCCGACGGGGGGCAAGTACGAGCAGTACTTC
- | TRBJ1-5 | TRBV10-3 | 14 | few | CAISDRGIVQPQHF | TGTGCCATCAGTGACCGAGGAATAGTTCAGCCCCAGCATTTT
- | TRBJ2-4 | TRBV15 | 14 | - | CATSRDSVGGIQYF | TGTGCCACCAGCAGAGACTCTGTCGGTGGGATTCAGTACTTC
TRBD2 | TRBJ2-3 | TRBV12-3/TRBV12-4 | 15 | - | CASRDGLAPGDTQYF | TGTGCCAGCAGAGATGGACTAGCGCCCGGAGATACGCAGTATTTT
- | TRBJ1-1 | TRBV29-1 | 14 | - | CSVEMLSMNTEAFF | TGCAGCGTTGAAATGCTGAGTATGAACACTGAAGCTTTCTTT
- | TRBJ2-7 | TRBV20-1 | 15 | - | CSARESGQTTYEQYF | TGCAGTGCTAGAGAGTCCGGACAGACGACCTACGAGCAGTACTTC